This T cell receptor beta chain was recorded in a study of shared clonotypes between healthy human individuals. Healthy HIV-negative adults with no recent acute infections or vaccinations were recruited as donors. CD45RA+ naive and CD45RA-negative memory subsets were separated from CD4+ cells. This clone was seen a single time. Its antigen is as yet unknown. General study findings and limits: A reduction in generation probabilities was seen for non-shared clonotypes relative to those shared by all four donors.

Evenly divided among several immunoSEQ plates was the genomic DNA of each subset. Clones were read by immunoSEQ multiplex PCR, and TCRdb kept only the in-frame ones, dropping some. The sample has approximately 2.3 million clones; 80% to 95% are singletons. The clonotype originates from a man aged 18 to 35 in good health. Some clones in this sample may be carry-over from other donors' samples. The sequenced sample was naive CD4+ T cells from PBMCs. Subset described: CD45RA+ positively selected.

Written as DNA, the CDR3 is TGTGCTAGTGGTTTGGTACGTGACCCCTTGGCGAAGCATGAGCAGTTCTTC. Its translation: CASGLVRDPLAKHEQFF. The chain links TRBV12-5 to TRBJ2-1; the D is unclear. V shed 0 bases and J shed 8 bases, with 20 bases lying between them. The germline V gene encodes CDR1 LGHNT and CDR2 FRNRAP. The CDR3 sequence is 17 residues long.